Presented here are 14 T cell receptor beta chains from one specimen sequenced in a study of blood T cell repertoires in COVID-19 (dated by TCRdb to about 2020). Libraries were constructed by the immunoSEQ multiplex PCR assay. TCRdb retrieved this table from immuneACCESS and kept in-frame rearrangements only. Not all clones are present; in checked studies, unresolved V genes account for under half, and no reason is known for the remainder. Here the sample has roughly 80,000 clones; 70% to 90% occur a single time. Of the sample, over 15% is held by the ten largest clones. The sequencing sample was made of peripheral blood. These receptors were obtained from a man older than 75 in a cohort sampled during active COVID-19.

This clone was observed a few times. V is TRBV12-2 and J is TRBJ2-7; the table's D call, TRBD1, has no DNA check behind it. TRBV12-2 corresponds to a pseudogene. The CDR3 runs 13 residues. The CDR3 region has the DNA TGTGCAAGTCGCCGACAGGACTCCTACGAGCAGTACGTC. Its translation is CASRRQDSYEQYV.

The chain carries TRBV7-8 and TRBJ1-1, with TRBD1 matching over 8 bases. CDR3 size: 17 residues. The J segment lost 1 base and the V segment lost 5 bases, leaving 12 bases of the junction unmatched. Germline CDR1 SGHVS, CDR2 FQNEAQ. The CDR3 spells CASSPKITGQGNTEAFF. CDR3 nucleotide sequence: TGTGCCAGCAGCCCGAAAATAACCGGACAGGGGAACACTGAAGCTTTCTTT.

This chain links TRBV6-5 with TRBJ2-5; 7 bases align to TRBD1. The junction had 8 bases not matched to a gene; V was cut back by 6 bases and J by 4 bases. The CDR3 has 14 amino acids. The germline V gene has CDR1 MNHEY and CDR2 SVGAGI. CDR3 in DNA: TGTGCCAGCAGCCCGTTACAGGGGAGAGAGACCCAGTACTTC. It codes for CASSPLQGRETQYF.

The chain uses TRBV2 and TRBJ2-1; 12 bases match TRBD2. Germline CDR1 SNHLY, CDR2 FYNNEI. The CDR3 is made up of 15 amino acids. V lost 3 bases and J lost 7; bases outside the gene matches: 4. CDR3 DNA sequence: TGTGCCAGCAGTGATCCCGGGACTAGCGGGAATGAGCAGTTCTTC. Amino acids: CASSDPGTSGNEQFF.

V gene TRBV20-1 combines with J gene TRBJ2-5, with TRBD2 matching 7 bases. Germline CDR1 reads DFQATT; CDR2 reads SNEGSKA (reference sequence). V trimming: 3 bases; J trimming: 10 bases; junction bases outside the gene matches: 5. The CDR3 totals 11 residues. CDR3 nucleotides: TGCAGTGCTAGGGCGGGAGTTGACCAGTACTTC. It specifies CSARAGVDQYF.

V usage is TRBV4-1 and J usage is TRBJ2-1, with TRBD2 as a possible D gene (6 bases). Germline V gives CDR1 MGHRA, CDR2 YSYEKL. The CDR3 loop spans 17 amino acids. The V gene lost 0 bases and the J gene lost 6 bases, with 18 bases spanning the gap. This CDR3 is CASSQDLAGRGGNEQFF. The CDR3 nucleotides are TGCGCCAGCAGCCAAGATTTAGCTGGAAGGGGAGGCAATGAGCAGTTCTTC.

The chain links TRBV7-8 to TRBJ1-5; D gene unclear. Trimming stripped 6 bases from V and 6 bases from J, with 12 bases between. The germline V gene encodes CDR1 SGHVS and CDR2 FQNEAQ. This CDR3 region has 13 residues. The CDR3 protein is CASRFDTSQPQHF. In nucleotides, the CDR3 is TGTGCCAGCAGATTCGACACCAGTCAGCCCCAGCATTTT.

CDR3 sequence: CASSFRQGNQPQHF. CDR3 in DNA: TGTGCCAGCAGCTTCCGACAGGGGAATCAGCCCCAGCATTTT. The rearrangement joins TRBV3-1 (or the pseudogene TRBV3-2) to TRBJ1-5; 8 nucleotides align to TRBD1. Germline trimming cut 5 bases from V and 4 bases from J; bases unmatched to any gene: 4. This CDR3 is 14 amino acids long. Germline V gene sequence: CDR1 LGHDT, CDR2 YNNKEL (reference sequence).

V is TRBV5-1 and J is TRBJ1-2, with 8 nucleotides matching TRBD1. The CDR3 runs to 16 residues. The trim removed 0 bases at V and 4 bases at J, leaving 8 bases unmatched. The germline gives CDR1 SGHRS, CDR2 YFSETQ. The DNA of the CDR3 is TGCGCCAGCAGCTTGGGAGGACAGGGCCGTGGCTATGGCTACACCTTC. Its translation is CASSLGGQGRGYGYTF. Together with reference TRBV5-1 and TRBJ1-2, the CDR3 gives the full variable domain: KAGVTQTPRYLIKTRGQQVTLSCSPISGHRSVSWYQQTPGQGLQFLFEYFSETQRNKGNFPGRFSGRQFSNSRSEMNVSTLELGDSALYLCASSLGGQGRGYGYTFGSGTRLTVV.

The chain has TRBV2 and TRBJ2-7; 12 nucleotides align to TRBD1. CDR3 size: 15 residues. V was pared by 7 bases and J by 0 bases, with 4 bases of the junction left unmatched. From germline, CDR1 is SNHLY and CDR2 FYNNEI. The CDR3 loop reads CASKKGQGASYEQYF. DNA of the CDR3: TGTGCCAGCAAAAAGGGACAGGGGGCCTCCTACGAGCAGTACTTC.

This sequence joins TRBV19 and TRBJ1-4, with D perhaps matching TRBD1 (6 bases). The ends were cut back, 6 bases at V and 5 bases at J, with 13 bases in the middle. This CDR3 is built from 14 residues. Germline V lookup: CDR1 LNHDA, CDR2 SQIVND (reference sequence). The CDR3 nucleotides are TGTGCCAGTAGCGTCTATAGGGGGAATGAAAAACTGTTTTTT. Its protein product is CASSVYRGNEKLFF. The full variable domain, in which reference TRBV19 and TRBJ1-4 provide the parts outside the CDR3, is DGGITQSPKYLFRKEGQNVTLSCEQNLNHDAMYWYRQDPGQGLRLIYYSQIVNDFQKGDIAEGYSVSREKKESFPLTVTSAQKNPTAFYLCASSVYRGNEKLFFGSGTQLSVL.

The genes are TRBV3-1 (or the pseudogene TRBV3-2) and TRBJ2-1; the match to TRBD1 covers 11 bases. J gave up 9 bases and V 1 base, and 11 bases lay outside the gene matches. Germline-derived CDR1 and CDR2 are LGHDT and YNNKEL (reference sequence). The length of the CDR3 is 17 residues. CDR3 amino acids: CASSQVGFGTGGLEQFF. The CDR3 DNA is TGTGCCAGCAGCCAAGTCGGCTTTGGGACAGGGGGGCTTGAGCAGTTCTTC.

The table lists this clone with a few counts. The V gene is TRBV19, the J gene TRBJ1-5; 7 positions match TRBD1. Trimming took 6 bases from V and 4 from J; bases not matched to a gene: 3. CDR3 length: 13 residues. The germline V gene has CDR1 LNHDA and CDR2 SQIVND (reference sequence). The CDR3 DNA is TGTGCCAGTAGGGGACAGTGGAATCAGCCCCAGCATTTT. As protein: CASRGQWNQPQHF.

V usage is TRBV6-5 and J usage is TRBJ2-7; D is possibly TRBD2 (6 bases). The CDR3 is 15 residues long. V was trimmed by 5 bases and J by 2 bases, leaving 16 bases between them. The germline V gene has CDR1 MNHEY and CDR2 SVGAGI. The CDR3 nucleotides are TGTGCCAGCAGTCGCGGCCTGGGCGGGGCCTACGAGCAGTACTTC. Protein sequence: CASSRGLGGAYEQYF.